The count of the clone carrying this T cell receptor beta chain is one. Authors' analysis steps: Across clinicopathological groups, CDR3 differences served as the basis for building a distant-metastasis classifier for papillary thyroid cancer. TCRdb re-called clones from the PCR reads using MiXCR. What appears here as the V and J calls and clone size reflects TCRdb's work, not the paper's. Among about 24,000 clones listed, roughly 21% were seen once. CDR1 is ENHRY, CDR2 SYGVKD, per germline. The CDR3 consists of 13 residues. V was clipped by 1 base and J by 4 bases, with 7 bases between them. The source of the sample is a study of metastatic and nonmetastatic thyroid tumors. No patient received treatment before thyroid surgery.

This chain links TRBV10-3 with TRBJ2-5; D not certain. The sample consisted of blood. The TCR comes from a male donor with papillary thyroid cancer or a benign thyroid nodule (not recorded which). Some clones in this sample may be carry-over from other donors' samples. The CDR3 loop is CAISEYNRETQYF. Written as DNA, the CDR3 is TGTGCCATCAGTGAGTACAACAGAGAGACCCAGTACTTC.